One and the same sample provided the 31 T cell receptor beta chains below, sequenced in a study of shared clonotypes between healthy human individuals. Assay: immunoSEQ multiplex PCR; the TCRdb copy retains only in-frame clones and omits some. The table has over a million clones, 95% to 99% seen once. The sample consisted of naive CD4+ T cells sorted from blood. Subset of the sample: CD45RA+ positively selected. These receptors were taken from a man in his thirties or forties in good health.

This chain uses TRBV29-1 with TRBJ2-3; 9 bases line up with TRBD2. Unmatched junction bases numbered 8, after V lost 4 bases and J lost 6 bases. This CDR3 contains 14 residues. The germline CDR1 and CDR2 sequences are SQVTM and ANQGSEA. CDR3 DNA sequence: TGCAGCGTTGGCAAGGGACTAGCTTCGGATACGCAGTATTTT. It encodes CSVGKGLASDTQYF.

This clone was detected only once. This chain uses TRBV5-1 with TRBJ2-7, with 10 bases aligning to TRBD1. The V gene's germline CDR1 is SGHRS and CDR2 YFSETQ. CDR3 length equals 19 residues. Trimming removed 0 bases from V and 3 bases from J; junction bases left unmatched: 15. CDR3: CASSLVPGQGTGGHYEQYF. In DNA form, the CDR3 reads TGCGCCAGCAGCTTGGTCCCGGGACAGGGGACGGGAGGGCACTACGAGCAGTACTTC.

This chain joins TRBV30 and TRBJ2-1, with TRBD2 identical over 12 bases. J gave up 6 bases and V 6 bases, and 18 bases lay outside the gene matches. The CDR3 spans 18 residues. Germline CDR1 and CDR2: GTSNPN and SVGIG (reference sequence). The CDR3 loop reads CACSGTGVPLAGGNEQFF. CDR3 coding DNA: TGTGCCTGCTCCGGGACCGGCGTACCACTAGCGGGGGGCAATGAGCAGTTCTTC.

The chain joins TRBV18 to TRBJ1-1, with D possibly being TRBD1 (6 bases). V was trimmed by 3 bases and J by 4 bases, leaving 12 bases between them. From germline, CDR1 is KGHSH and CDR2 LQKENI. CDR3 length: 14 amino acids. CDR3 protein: CASSPVEGGTEAFF. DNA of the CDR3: TGTGCCAGCTCACCGGTGGAAGGGGGCACTGAAGCTTTCTTT. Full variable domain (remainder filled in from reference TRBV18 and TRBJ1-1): NAGVMQNPRHLVRRRGQEARLRCSPMKGHSHVYWYRQLPEEGLKFMVYLQKENIIDESGMPKERFSAEFPKEGPSILRIQQVVRGDSAAYFCASSPVEGGTEAFFGQGTRLTVV.

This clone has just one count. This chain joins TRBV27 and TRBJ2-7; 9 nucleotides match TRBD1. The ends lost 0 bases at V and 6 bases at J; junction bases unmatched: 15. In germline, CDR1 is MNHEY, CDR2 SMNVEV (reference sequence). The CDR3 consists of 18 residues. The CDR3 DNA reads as TGTGCCAGCAGTTTATCAGGAAAATGGGGGACAGGGCCAATCGAGCAGTACTTC. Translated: CASSLSGKWGTGPIEQYF.

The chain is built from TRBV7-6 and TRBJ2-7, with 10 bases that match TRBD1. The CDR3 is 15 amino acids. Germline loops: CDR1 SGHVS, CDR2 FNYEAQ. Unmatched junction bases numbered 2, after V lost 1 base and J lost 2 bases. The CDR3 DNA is TGTGCCAGCAGCTTAGTGACAGGGGGCACCTACGAGCAGTACTTC. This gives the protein CASSLVTGGTYEQYF.

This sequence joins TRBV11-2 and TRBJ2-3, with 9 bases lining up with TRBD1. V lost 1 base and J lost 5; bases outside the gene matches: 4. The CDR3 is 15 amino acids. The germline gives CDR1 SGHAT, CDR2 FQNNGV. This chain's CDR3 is CASSLAQGAGDTQYF. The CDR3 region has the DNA TGTGCCAGCAGCTTAGCACAGGGGGCCGGAGATACGCAGTATTTT.

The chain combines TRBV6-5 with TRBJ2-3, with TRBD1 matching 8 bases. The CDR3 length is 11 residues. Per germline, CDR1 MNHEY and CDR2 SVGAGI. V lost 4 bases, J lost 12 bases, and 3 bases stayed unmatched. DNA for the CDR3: TGTGCCAGCAGTTCGGGACAGGCCCAGTATTTT. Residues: CASSSGQAQYF.

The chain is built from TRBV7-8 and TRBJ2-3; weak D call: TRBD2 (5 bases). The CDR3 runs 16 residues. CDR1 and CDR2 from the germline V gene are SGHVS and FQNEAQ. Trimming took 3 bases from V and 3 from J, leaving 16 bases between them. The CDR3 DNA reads TGTGCCAGCAGCTTGGGTCGGGGTGTTAGAACAGATACGCAGTATTTT. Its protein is CASSLGRGVRTDTQYF.

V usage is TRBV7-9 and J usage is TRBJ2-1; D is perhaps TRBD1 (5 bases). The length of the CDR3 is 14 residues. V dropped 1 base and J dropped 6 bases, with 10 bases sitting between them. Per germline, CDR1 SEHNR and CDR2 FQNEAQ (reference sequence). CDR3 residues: CASSLGTLRNEQFF. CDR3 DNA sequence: TGTGCCAGCAGCTTAGGGACATTACGCAATGAGCAGTTCTTC. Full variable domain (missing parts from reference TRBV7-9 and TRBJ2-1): DTGVSQNPRHKITKRGQNVTFRCDPISEHNRLYWYRQTLGQGPEFLTYFQNEAQLEKSRLLSDRFSAERPKGSFSTLEIQRTEQGDSAMYLCASSLGTLRNEQFFGPGTRLTVL.

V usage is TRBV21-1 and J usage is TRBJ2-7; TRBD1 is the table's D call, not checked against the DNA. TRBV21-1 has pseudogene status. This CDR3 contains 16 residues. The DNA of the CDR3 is TGTGCCAGCAGCAAAGCGCTCAGGGACAGTTCCTACGAGCAGTACTTC. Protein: CASSKALRDSSYEQYF.

The CDR3 here is CASSFFADTQYF. CDR3 sequence (DNA): TGTGCCAGCAGCTTCTTTGCAGATACGCAGTATTTT. The chain uses TRBV11-2 and TRBJ2-3; D gene uncertain. Per the germline V gene, CDR1 is SGHAT and CDR2 is FQNNGV. The length of the CDR3 is 12 residues. V lost 3 bases, J lost 4 bases, and 5 bases lay in between.

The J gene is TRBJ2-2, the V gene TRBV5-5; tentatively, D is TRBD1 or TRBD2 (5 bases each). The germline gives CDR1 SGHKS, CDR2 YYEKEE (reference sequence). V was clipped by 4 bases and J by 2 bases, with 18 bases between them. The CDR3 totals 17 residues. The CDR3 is CASSPRSRGANTGELFF. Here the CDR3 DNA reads TGTGCCAGCAGCCCTCGTAGCCGAGGGGCAAACACCGGGGAGCTGTTTTTT.

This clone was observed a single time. The CDR3 is CASSLTVQGANNEQYF. For the CDR3, the DNA is TGCGCCAGCAGCTTGACCGTACAGGGGGCTAATAACGAGCAGTACTTC. The V gene is TRBV5-1, the J gene TRBJ2-7, with 9 bases matching TRBD1. Germline V gene lookup returns CDR1 SGHRS and CDR2 YFSETQ. The V gene end was trimmed by 1 base and the J gene end by 5 bases; junction bases not matched to a gene: 10. The CDR3 sequence is 16 residues long.

CDR3 in amino acids: CASSPGTGTFQETQYF. CDR3 nucleotide sequence: TGTGCCAGCAGTCCCGGGACAGGGACCTTCCAAGAGACCCAGTACTTC. V is TRBV28 and J is TRBJ2-5; 9 nucleotides line up with TRBD1. The germline V gene encodes CDR1 MDHEN and CDR2 SYDVKM. The CDR3 runs 16 residues. The J segment lost 1 base and the V segment lost 5 bases, leaving 8 bases of the junction unmatched.

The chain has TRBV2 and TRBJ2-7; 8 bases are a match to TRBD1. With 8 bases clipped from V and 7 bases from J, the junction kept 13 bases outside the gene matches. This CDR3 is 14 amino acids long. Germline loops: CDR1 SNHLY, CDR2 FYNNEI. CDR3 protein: CASRLGQDGTEQYF. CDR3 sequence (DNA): TGTGCCAGCCGCCTGGGACAGGATGGGACAGAGCAGTACTTC.

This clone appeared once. The CDR3 coding sequence is TGTGCCAGTGCGGGGGCAGAGTTTCGGGCTGCGCAGCCCCAGCATTTT. It translates to CASAGAEFRAAQPQHF. The V and J genes are TRBV28 and TRBJ1-5; TRBD1 might be the D (6 bases). Trimming cost V 9 bases and J 7 bases, with 25 bases left between them. CDR1 MDHEN and CDR2 SYDVKM come from the germline V gene. This CDR3 has 16 residues. The variable domain in full, with the rest retrieved from reference TRBV28 and TRBJ1-5, is DVKVTQSSRYLVKRTGEKVFLECVQDMDHENMFWYRQDPGLGLRLIYFSYDVKMKEKGDIPEGYSVSREKKERFSLILESASTNQTSMYLCASAGAEFRAAQPQHFGDGTRLSIL.

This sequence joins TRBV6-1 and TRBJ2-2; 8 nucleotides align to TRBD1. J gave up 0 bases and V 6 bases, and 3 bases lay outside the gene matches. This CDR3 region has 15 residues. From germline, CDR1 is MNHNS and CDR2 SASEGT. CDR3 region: CASRLTGANTGELFF. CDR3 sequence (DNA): TGTGCCAGCAGGCTGACAGGGGCGAACACCGGGGAGCTGTTTTTT.

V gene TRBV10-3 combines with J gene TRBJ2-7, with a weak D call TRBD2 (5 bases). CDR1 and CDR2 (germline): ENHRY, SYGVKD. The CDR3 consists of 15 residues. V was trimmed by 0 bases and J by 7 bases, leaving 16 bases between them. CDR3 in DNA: TGTGCCATCAGTGAGTCCGGACTGAGGTTTGGGGAGCAGTACTTC. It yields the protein CAISESGLRFGEQYF.

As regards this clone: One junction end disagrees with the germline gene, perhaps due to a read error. CDR3 coding DNA: TGTGCCAGTAGAACTATCGCCACAGGGGGCAACCAGCCCCAGCATTTT. Residues: CASRTIATGGNQPQHF. This chain uses TRBV19 with TRBJ1-5, with 9 bases lining up with TRBD1. Germline CDR1 reads LNHDA; CDR2 reads SQIVND (reference sequence). This CDR3 contains 16 residues.

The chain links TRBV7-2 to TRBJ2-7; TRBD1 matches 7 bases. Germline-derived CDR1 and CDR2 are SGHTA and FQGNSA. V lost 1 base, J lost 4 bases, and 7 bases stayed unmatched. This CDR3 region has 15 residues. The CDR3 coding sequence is TGTGCCAGCAGCTTAGAGACAGGGAGTTCGTACGAGCAGTACTTC. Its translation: CASSLETGSSYEQYF.

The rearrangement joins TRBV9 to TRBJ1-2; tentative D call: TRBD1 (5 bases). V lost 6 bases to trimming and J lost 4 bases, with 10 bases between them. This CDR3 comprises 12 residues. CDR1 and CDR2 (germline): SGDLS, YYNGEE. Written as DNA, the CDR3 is TGTGCCAGCAACAGACAGTCCTATGGCTACACCTTC. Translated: CASNRQSYGYTF.

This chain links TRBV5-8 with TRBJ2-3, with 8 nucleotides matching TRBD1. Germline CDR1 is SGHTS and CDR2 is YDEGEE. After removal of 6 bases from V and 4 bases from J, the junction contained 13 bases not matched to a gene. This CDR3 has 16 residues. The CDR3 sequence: CASIITGQGRADTQYF. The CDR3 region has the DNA TGTGCCAGCATCATTACTGGACAGGGACGAGCAGATACGCAGTATTTT.

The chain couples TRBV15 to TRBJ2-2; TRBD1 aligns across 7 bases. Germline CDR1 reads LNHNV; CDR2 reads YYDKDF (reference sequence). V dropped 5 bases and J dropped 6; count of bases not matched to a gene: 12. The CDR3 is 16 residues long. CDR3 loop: CATSRRTGGQAGELFF. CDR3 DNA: TGTGCCACCAGCCGAAGGACAGGTGGACAGGCCGGGGAGCTGTTTTTT.

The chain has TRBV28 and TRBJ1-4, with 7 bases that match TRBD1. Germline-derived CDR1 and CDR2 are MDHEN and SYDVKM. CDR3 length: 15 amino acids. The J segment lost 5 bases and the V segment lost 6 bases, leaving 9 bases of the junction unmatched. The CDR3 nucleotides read TGTGCCAGCAGCACTGGGGGGACAGTCAATGAAAAACTGTTTTTT. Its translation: CASSTGGTVNEKLFF.

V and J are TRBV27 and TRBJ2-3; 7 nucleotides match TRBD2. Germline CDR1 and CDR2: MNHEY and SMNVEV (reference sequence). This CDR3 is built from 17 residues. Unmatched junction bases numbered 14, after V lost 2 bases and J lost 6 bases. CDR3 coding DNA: TGTGCCAGCAGTTTAGGCCCTCCGGGACTAACAAGGGATACGCAGTATTTT. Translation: CASSLGPPGLTRDTQYF.

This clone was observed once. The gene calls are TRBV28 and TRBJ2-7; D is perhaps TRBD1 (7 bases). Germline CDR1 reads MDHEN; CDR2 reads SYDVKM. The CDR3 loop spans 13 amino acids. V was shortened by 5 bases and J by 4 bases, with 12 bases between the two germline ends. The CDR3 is CASSTQGRYEQYF. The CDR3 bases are TGTGCCAGCAGTACACAGGGGAGGTACGAGCAGTACTTC. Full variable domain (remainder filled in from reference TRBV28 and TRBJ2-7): DVKVTQSSRYLVKRTGEKVFLECVQDMDHENMFWYRQDPGLGLRLIYFSYDVKMKEKGDIPEGYSVSREKKERFSLILESASTNQTSMYLCASSTQGRYEQYFGPGTRLTVT.

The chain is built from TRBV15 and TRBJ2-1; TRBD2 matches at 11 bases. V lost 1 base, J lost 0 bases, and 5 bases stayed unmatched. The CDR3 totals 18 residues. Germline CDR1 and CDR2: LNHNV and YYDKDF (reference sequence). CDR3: CATSRVAGGLLSYNEQFF. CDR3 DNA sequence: TGTGCCACCAGCAGAGTAGCGGGAGGGCTCCTCTCCTACAATGAGCAGTTCTTC.

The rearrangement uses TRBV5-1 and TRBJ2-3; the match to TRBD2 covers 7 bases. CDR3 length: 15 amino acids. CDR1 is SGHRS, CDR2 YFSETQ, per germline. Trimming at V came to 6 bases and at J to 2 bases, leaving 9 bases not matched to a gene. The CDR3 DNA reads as TGCGCCAGCACCTGGGGCGGGGGAAACACAGATACGCAGTATTTT. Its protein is CASTWGGGNTDTQYF.

In DNA, the CDR3 is TGTGCCACCAGCAGAGAAGACAGGTCTTCCTACGAGCAGTACTTC. This gives the protein CATSREDRSSYEQYF. The chain recombines TRBV15 with TRBJ2-7; D may be TRBD1 (6 bases). V was cut by 0 bases and J by 1 base, with 10 bases left in between. Germline V gene lookup returns CDR1 LNHNV and CDR2 YYDKDF (reference sequence). The CDR3 spans 15 residues.

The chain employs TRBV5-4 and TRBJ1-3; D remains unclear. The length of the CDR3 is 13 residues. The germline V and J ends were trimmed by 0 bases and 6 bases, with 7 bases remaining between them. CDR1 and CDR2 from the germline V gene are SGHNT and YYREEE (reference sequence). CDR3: CASSLGAENTIYF. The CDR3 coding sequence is TGTGCCAGCAGCTTGGGGGCGGAAAACACCATATATTTT.